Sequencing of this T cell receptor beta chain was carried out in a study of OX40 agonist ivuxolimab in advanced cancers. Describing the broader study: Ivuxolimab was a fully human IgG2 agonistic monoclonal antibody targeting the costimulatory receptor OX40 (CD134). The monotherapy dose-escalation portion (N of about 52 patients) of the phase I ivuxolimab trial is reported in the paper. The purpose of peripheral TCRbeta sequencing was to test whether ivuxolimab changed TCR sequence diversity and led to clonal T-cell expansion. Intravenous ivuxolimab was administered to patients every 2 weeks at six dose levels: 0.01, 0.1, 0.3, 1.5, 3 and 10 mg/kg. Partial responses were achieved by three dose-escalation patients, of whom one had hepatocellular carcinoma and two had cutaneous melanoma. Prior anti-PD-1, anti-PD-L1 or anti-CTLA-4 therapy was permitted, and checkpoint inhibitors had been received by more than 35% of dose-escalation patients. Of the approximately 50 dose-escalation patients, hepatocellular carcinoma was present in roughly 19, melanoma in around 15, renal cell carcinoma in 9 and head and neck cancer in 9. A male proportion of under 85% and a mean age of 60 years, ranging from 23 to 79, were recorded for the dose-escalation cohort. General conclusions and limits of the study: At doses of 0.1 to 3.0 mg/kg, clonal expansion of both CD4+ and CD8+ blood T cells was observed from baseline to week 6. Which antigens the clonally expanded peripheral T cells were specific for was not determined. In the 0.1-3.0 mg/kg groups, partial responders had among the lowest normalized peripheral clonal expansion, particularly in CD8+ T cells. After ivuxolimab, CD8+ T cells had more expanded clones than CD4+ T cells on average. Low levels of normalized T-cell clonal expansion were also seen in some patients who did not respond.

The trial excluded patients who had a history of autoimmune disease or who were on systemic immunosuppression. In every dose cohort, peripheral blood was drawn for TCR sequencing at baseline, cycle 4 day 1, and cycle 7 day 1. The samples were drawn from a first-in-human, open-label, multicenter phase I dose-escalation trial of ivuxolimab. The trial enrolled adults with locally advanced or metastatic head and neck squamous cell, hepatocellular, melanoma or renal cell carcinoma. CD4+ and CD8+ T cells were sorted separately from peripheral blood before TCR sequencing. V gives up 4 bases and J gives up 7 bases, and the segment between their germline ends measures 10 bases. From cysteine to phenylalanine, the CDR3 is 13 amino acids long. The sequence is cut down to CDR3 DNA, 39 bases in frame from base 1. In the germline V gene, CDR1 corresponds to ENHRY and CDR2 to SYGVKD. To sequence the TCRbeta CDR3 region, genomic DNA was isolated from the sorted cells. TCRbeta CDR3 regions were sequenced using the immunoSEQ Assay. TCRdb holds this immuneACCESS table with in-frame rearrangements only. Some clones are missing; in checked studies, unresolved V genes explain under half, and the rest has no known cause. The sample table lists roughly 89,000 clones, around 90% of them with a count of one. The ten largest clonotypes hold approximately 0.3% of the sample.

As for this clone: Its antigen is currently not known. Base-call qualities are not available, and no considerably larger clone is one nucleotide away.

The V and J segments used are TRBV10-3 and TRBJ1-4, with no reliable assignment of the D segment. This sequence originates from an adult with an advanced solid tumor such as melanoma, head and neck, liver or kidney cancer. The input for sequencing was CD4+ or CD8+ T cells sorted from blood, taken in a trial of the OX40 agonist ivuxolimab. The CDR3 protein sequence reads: CAISGGLAEKLFF. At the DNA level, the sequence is TGTGCCATCAGTGGCGGGTTGGCTGAAAAACTGTTTTTT.